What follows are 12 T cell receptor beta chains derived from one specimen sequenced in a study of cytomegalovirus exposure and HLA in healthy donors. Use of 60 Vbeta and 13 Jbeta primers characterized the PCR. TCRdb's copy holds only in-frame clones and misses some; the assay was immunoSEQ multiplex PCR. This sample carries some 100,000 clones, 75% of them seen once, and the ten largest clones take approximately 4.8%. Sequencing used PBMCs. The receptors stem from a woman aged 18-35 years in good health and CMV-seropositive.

The CDR3 here is CSVEDWGREGRVGDEQFF. DNA for the CDR3: TGCAGCGTTGAAGATTGGGGGCGGGAGGGCCGAGTAGGGGATGAGCAGTTCTTC. V gene TRBV29-1 combines with J gene TRBJ2-1, with 9 bases fitting TRBD2. V gave up 0 bases and J gave up 8 bases; unmatched junction bases: 17. The CDR3 covers 18 residues. Germline loops: CDR1 SQVTM, CDR2 ANQGSEA.

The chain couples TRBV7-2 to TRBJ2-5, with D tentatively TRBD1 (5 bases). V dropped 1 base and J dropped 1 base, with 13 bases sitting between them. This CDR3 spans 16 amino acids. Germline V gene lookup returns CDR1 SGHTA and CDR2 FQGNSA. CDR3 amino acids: CASSLEGHQVQETQYF. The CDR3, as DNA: TGTGCCAGCAGCTTAGAAGGACATCAGGTCCAAGAGACCCAGTACTTC.

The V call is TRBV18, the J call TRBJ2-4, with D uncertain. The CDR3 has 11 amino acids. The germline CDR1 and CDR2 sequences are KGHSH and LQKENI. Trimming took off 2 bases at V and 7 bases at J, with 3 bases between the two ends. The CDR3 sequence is CASSPENIQYF. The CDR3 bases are TGTGCCAGCTCACCAGAGAACATTCAGTACTTC.

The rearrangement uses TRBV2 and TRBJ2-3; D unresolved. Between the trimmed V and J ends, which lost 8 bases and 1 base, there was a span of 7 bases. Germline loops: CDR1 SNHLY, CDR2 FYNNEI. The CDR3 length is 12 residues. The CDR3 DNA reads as TGTGCCAGCCCCCGTGGCACAGATACGCAGTATTTT. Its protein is CASPRGTDTQYF.

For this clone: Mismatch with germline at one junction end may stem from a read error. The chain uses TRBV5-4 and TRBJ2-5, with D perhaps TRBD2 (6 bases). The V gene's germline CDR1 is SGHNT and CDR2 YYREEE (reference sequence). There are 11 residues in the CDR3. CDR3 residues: CASSLDRDWDF. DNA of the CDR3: TGTGCCAGCAGCTTGGATCGGGACTGGGACTTC.

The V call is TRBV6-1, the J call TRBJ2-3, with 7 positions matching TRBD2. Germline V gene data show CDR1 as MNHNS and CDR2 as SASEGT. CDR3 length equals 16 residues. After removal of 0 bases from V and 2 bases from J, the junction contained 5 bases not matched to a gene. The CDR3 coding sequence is TGTGCCAGCAGTGAAGCGACGGGGGGTTCCACAGATACGCAGTATTTT. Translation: CASSEATGGSTDTQYF.

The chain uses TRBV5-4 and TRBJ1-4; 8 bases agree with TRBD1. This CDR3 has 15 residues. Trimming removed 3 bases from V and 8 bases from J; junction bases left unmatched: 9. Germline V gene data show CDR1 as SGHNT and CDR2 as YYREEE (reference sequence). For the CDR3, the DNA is TGTGCCAGCAGCTGGGGTCAGGGGGCTGGCGAAAAACTGTTTTTT. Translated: CASSWGQGAGEKLFF.

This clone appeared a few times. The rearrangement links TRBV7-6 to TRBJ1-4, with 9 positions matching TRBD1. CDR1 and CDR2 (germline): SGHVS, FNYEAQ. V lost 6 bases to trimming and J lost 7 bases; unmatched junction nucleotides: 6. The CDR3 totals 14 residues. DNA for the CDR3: TGTGCCAGCAGTTTACAGGGGGCGGGTGAAAAACTGTTTTTT. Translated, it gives CASSLQGAGEKLFF.

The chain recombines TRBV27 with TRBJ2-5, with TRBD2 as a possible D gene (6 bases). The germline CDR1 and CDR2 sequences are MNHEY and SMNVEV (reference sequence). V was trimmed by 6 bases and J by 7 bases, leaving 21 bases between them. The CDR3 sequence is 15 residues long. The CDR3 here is CASSNRAGHRGTQYF. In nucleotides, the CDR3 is TGTGCCAGCAGCAATAGAGCGGGCCATCGGGGGACCCAGTACTTC.

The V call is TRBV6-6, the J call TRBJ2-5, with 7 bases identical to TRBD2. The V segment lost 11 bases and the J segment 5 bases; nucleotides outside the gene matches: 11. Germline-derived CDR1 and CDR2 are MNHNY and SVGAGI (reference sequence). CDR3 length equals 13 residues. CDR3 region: CAATRSRGETQYF. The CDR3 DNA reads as TGTGCCGCCACCCGGTCGCGGGGGGAGACCCAGTACTTC.

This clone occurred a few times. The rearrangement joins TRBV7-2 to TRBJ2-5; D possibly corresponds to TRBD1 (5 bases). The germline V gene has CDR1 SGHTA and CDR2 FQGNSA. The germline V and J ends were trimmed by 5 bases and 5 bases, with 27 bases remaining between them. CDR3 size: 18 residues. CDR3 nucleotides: TGTGCCAGCAGCGCCAGTTTTGACTCGCAGGACATAAGTGAGACCCAGTACTTC. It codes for CASSASFDSQDISETQYF.

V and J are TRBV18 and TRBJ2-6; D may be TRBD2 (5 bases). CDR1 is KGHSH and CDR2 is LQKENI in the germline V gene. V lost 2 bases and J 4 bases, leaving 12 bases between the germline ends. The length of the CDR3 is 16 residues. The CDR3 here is CASSPFEGSGANVLTF. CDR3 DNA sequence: TGTGCCAGCTCACCATTTGAGGGATCCGGGGCCAACGTCCTGACTTTC.